The subject of this entry is one T cell receptor beta chain. In its sample, this clonotype was seen many times. Its cognate antigen has yet to be identified. Germline and junction disagree at one end, which may indicate a read error. The data stem from a study of molecular identifiers for immune sequencing clone quantification (dated 2018 in TCRdb). Background for the entire study: For a replicate experiment, the RNA from either about 20,000 or 100,000 naive CD8 T cells was divided into five aliquots, and four of those aliquots went on to sequencing. This methods study used CD8 T cells to benchmark TCR RNA copy counting and molecular-identifier clustering-based TCR repertoire sequencing (MIDCIRS). What the research found in general, with its limitations: Naive libraries contained spiked-in Jurkat TCR RNA (approximately nine copies' worth), which is not part of the donor repertoire. A single cell's worth of spiked-in Jurkat TCR RNA was reported detectable even among under 1.3 million naive CD8 T cells. Modeling indicated approximately 3.1 TCR RNA copies recovered per cell, compared with about 10 by digital PCR, which implies a capture efficiency of about 27%. In CMV-specific effector cells, clones with more than 20 RNA copies contained over 99% of molecules, whereas in naive cells such clones contained under 1% of molecules. When barcode sub-clustering was omitted, TCR diversity was inflated by chimeric consensus sequences, with chimeras reaching as high as 47%. Highly expanded clone sizes could be underestimated because identical TCR molecules may share a barcode.

The germline V gene sets CDR1 to LGHNA and CDR2 to YNFKEQ. The CDR3 covers 17 residues, taking in both the cysteine and the phenylalanine. CDR3 DNA is the only sequence kept; it has 51 bases, read in frame from the first base. Naive CD8 T cell libraries were made from 20,000 to 1,000,000 sorted cells using 10%, 30% or 50% of purified RNA. On a BD FACSAria II, naive CD8 T cells were FACS-sorted as CD8+CD4-CCR7+CD45RA+ and collected into RLT Plus buffer. To test detection sensitivity, Jurkat RNA equivalent to ten TCR copies was spiked into samples of about 18,000-1,000,000 naive CD8 T cells. CD8 T cells were enriched using RosetteSep CD8+ T Cell Enrichment Cocktail and Ficoll-Paque, and the enriched cells then underwent ACK red cell lysis. The library was made by PCR. TCRdb names NextSeq 500 as the instrument used. Bulk TCR libraries were generated as previously described, with the TCR primers listed in Table S5 used. Total RNA was purified with the Qiagen AllPrep DNA/RNA kit. Before analysis, reads from multiple sequencing runs of one library were combined. The authors' analysis ran thus. Reads were retained only if an exact TCR constant sequence was present, and the retained reads were trimmed to 150 nt and grouped according to their 12-nt molecular barcodes. Reads within each barcode group were sub-clustered using a 15% Levenshtein threshold, and quality-weighted consensus sequences were constructed for each RNA molecule. Non-functional sequences were filtered out, along with any lower-count sequence sitting one edit away from another sequence. Barcode sub-clusters with fewer than 20% of the maximum read count were removed, based on fitting two negative binomial distributions. TCRdb reprocessing: public reads trimmed at Q25 with fastp, clones called with MiXCR, in-frame beta chains kept. Rows with one shared CDR3 protein collapse into an entry with the most common genes and DNA. The V and J calls, along with clone size, are taken from TCRdb and not from the paper's own processing. The table for this sample lists fewer than 350,000 distinct CDR3 sequences; roughly a quarter of them were counted only once. The ten largest make up about 0.71% of the sample.

The V and J segments used are TRBV4-2 and TRBJ2-4; the D segment could be TRBD2, given 6 matching bases. The sample comprised naive CD8+ T cells from blood, with Jurkat cell RNA spiked in. Taken with the paper, the label for cell subset or site translates to: FACS-sorted CD8+CD4-CCR7+CD45RA+ naive T cells. The source is a human donor in good health. Some libraries in this study had Jurkat cell RNA spiked in. The CDR3: CASSEEGGLLAKNIQYF. The DNA reads TGTGCCAGCAGCGAAGAGGGAGGCCTGTTGGCCAAAAACATTCAGTACTTC.